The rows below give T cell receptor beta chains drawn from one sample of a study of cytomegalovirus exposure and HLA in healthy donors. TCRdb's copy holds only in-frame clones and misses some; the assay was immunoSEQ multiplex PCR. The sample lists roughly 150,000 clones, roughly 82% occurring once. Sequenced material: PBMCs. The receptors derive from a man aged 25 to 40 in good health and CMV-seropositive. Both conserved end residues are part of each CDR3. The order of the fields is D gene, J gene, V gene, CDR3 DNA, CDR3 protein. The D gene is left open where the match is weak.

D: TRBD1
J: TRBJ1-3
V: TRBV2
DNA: TGTGCCAGCAAGGGGGACAGGGCTGGCATATATTTT
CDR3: CASKGDRAGIYF

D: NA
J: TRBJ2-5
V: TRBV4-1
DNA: TGCGCCAGCAGCCAGGCTGAGAGAGAATGGGGCGAGACCCAGTACTTC
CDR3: CASSQAEREWGETQYF

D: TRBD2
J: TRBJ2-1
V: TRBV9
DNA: TGTGCCAGCAGCCTAGCGGGAGGGTACAATGAGCAGTTCTTC
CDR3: CASSLAGGYNEQFF

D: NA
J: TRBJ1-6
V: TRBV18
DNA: TGTGCCAGCTCCCCCAGGGCAGCCCTTGATAATTCACCCCTCCACTTT
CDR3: CASSPRAALDNSPLHF

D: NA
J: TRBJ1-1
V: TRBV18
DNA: TGTGCCAGCTCAAGACAGGAAGGCGGACTGGACACTGAAGCTTTCTTT
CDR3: CASSRQEGGLDTEAFF

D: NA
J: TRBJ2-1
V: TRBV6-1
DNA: TGTGCCAGCAGTTTTCAGGGATTGACCTACAATGAGCAGTTCTTC
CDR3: CASSFQGLTYNEQFF

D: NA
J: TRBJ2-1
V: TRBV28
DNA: TGTGCCAGCAGTGCAGACTACAATGAGCAGTTCTTC
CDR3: CASSADYNEQFF

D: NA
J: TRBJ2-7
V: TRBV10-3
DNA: TGTGCCATCAGTGACACAGTTTACGAGCAGTACTTC
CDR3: CAISDTVYEQYF

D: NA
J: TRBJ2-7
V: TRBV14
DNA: TGTGCCAGCAGCCAAGGGGCGGGGTTGAGCGAGCAGTACTTC
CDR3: CASSQGAGLSEQYF

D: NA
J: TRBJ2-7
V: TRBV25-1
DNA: TGTGCCAGCTGTCGAGATGTTCCCTACGAGCAGTACTTC
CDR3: CASCRDVPYEQYF

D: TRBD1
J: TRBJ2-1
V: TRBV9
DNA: TGTGCCAGCAGCGCGAGACAGGGCAGCTCCTACAATGAGCAGTTCTTC
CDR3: CASSARQGSSYNEQFF

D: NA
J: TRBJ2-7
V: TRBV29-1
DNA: TGCAGCGTTGAAGACTCACAGGGCTACGAGCAGTACTTC
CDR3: CSVEDSQGYEQYF

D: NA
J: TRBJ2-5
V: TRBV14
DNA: TGTGCCAGCAGCCAAGAAGGCGGGTACCAAGAGACCCAGTACTTC
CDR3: CASSQEGGYQETQYF

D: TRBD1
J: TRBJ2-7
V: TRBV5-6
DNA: TGTGCCAGCAGCCATACCGGGACAGGGGGCGACGAGCAGTACTTC
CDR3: CASSHTGTGGDEQYF

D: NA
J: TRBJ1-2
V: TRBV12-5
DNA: TGTGCTAGTGGTTTGGTAGCACAGGGCTATGGCTACACCTTC
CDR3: CASGLVAQGYGYTF